The rows below give T cell receptor beta chains drawn from one sample of a study of T cells in Graves' hyperthyroidism and ophthalmopathy. TCRdb reprocessed the multiplex PCR reads with MiXCR, giving one entry per CDR3 protein. The repertoire holds hundreds of thousands of distinct CDR3 sequences, more than 20% seen once, with around a third in the top ten. The sequencing input was blood. The receptors originated from a man aged 25-40 years with Graves' ophthalmopathy. The CDR3 runs from the conserved cysteine through the conserved F or W. A D gene is named only where the DNA matches it firmly. Rows may omit the clone size; those that give it use once, few, many or a size class.

abundance,j_gene,d_gene,v_gene,CDR3nt,CDR3aa
few,TRBJ1-1,NA,TRBV12-3/TRBV12-4,TGTGCCAGCAAGGGAAGGGGAGCTGAAGCTTTCTTT,CASKGRGAEAFF
NA,TRBJ2-2,NA,TRBV2,TGTGCCAGCAGTGGTGCCGGGGAGCTGTTTTTT,CASSGAGELFF
many,TRBJ2-3,NA,TRBV5-1,TGCGCCAGCAGCCGATCGGACGGGCGCCGCACAGATACGCAGTATTTT,CASSRSDGRRTDTQYF
NA,TRBJ2-5,NA,TRBV6-5,TGTGCCAGCAGTTACACGGGGTCAGGGCGGGAGACCCAGTACTTC,CASSYTGSGRETQYF
NA,TRBJ2-3,NA,TRBV9,TGTGCCAGCAGCGTCGTTAGCACAGATACGCAGTATTTT,CASSVVSTDTQYF
many,TRBJ1-1,NA,TRBV3-1,TGTGCCAGCAGCCAAGATTTTCGGGGTTTCACTGAAGCTTTCTTT,CASSQDFRGFTEAFF
many,TRBJ1-2,NA,TRBV5-6,TGTGCCAGCAGCTTGGCGCAGGGCTATGGCTACACCTTC,CASSLAQGYGYTF
few,TRBJ1-3,TRBD1,TRBV28,TGTGCCAGCTTGAATCAGGGGGGCGCTGGAAACACCATATATTTT,CASLNQGGAGNTIYF
NA,TRBJ1-5,TRBD1,TRBV5-8,TGTGCCAGCAGCTGGCTGGCAGGGGGAGGCGAACAGCCCCAGCATTTT,CASSWLAGGGEQPQHF
NA,TRBJ2-3,NA,TRBV6-1,TGTGCCAGCAGCCAGGGATTCGGCACAGATACGCAGTATTTT,CASSQGFGTDTQYF
many,TRBJ2-1,NA,TRBV5-1,TGCGCCAGCAGCTTGGACGGAGGCTCCTACAATGAGCAGTTCTTC,CASSLDGGSYNEQFF
NA,TRBJ2-7,NA,TRBV7-9,TGTGCCAGCAGCGGGAGTGGGAAATCCTACGAGCAGTACTTC,CASSGSGKSYEQYF
few,TRBJ1-6,TRBD1,TRBV18,TGTGCCAGCTCACCAGGGACAGGGGGCTATTCACCCCTCCACTTT,CASSPGTGGYSPLHF
NA,TRBJ2-5,NA,TRBV10-3,TGTGCCATCAGTGAGTCAGGGGCGGGGGAGACCCAGTACTTC,CAISESGAGETQYF
many,TRBJ2-7,TRBD2,TRBV6-1,TGTGCCAGCAGTCTAGCGGGAGACTACGAGCAGTACTTC,CASSLAGDYEQYF
NA,TRBJ2-2,NA,TRBV24-1,TGTGCCACCAGTGACGGGGTAGCGAACACCGGGGAGCTGTTTTTT,CATSDGVANTGELFF
many,TRBJ1-1,NA,TRBV11-2,TGTGCCAGCAGTCAGGCGGGGCTTCTCCGAGAAGCTTTCTTT,CASSQAGLLREAFF
few,TRBJ2-7,TRBD2,TRBV20-1,TGCAGTGAAAAGACTAGCGGGAGGGCTGGCGAGCAGTACTTC,CSEKTSGRAGEQYF
NA,TRBJ1-2,TRBD1,TRBV13,TGTGCCAGCAGCTTAGAGGGTACAGGGGAGGGCTACACCTTC,CASSLEGTGEGYTF
NA,TRBJ1-3,TRBD1,TRBV6-1,TGTGCCAGCAGTGGCCGGACAGGGACTGGAAACACCATATATTTT,CASSGRTGTGNTIYF
NA,TRBJ2-7,TRBD1,TRBV2,TGTGCCAGCAGCGAGGGACAGTTATACGAGCAGTACTTC,CASSEGQLYEQYF
few,TRBJ2-5,TRBD1,TRBV3-1,TGTGCCAGCAGCCACAGGGGGCAGAGAGAGACCCAGTACTTC,CASSHRGQRETQYF
few,TRBJ2-2,TRBD1,TRBV5-1,TGCGCCAGCAGCCCGGGAGACAGGGGGAACACCGGGGAGCTGTTTTTT,CASSPGDRGNTGELFF
few,TRBJ2-5,TRBD1,TRBV11-2,TGTGCCAGCAGTGAGGGGGCGCTTGGGACCCAGTACTTC,CASSEGALGTQYF
many,TRBJ2-7,NA,TRBV7-2,TGTGCCAGCAGCTCGACATCGTCCGCTTACGAGCAGTACTTC,CASSSTSSAYEQYF
NA,TRBJ1-6,NA,TRBV4-1,TGCGCCAGCAGCCAAGATCCCCCCTCCCTTGGGTATAATTCACCCCTCCACTTT,CASSQDPPSLGYNSPLHF
NA,TRBJ2-7,NA,TRBV4-1,TGCGCCAGCAGCCAAGATGCTACTTTCGAGCAGTACTTC,CASSQDATFEQYF
NA,TRBJ1-2,NA,TRBV20-1,TGCAGTGCTAGCAGTCCCGTTAACTATGGCTACACCTTC,CSASSPVNYGYTF
few,TRBJ1-1,NA,TRBV25-1,TGTGCCAGCAGTGAAAGGAAGGGCGTGAACACTGAAGCTTTCTTT,CASSERKGVNTEAFF
NA,TRBJ2-3,TRBD1,TRBV10-1,TGCGCCAGCAGTGAGATGGGACAGGGGGCAGGGGATACGCAGTATTTT,CASSEMGQGAGDTQYF
NA,TRBJ2-3,NA,TRBV12-3/TRBV12-4,TGTGCCAGCAGGATACTCGCCACAGATACGCAGTATTTT,CASRILATDTQYF
NA,TRBJ2-2,TRBD2,TRBV3-1,TGTGCCAGCAGCCAGCGGGGGGGAGGGGAGCTGTTCTTT,CASSQRGGGELFF
NA,TRBJ2-2,TRBD2,TRBV3-1,TGTGCCAGCAGCCCCTCCTGGGGGCTAGCGGGAAACGGGGAGCTGTTTTTT,CASSPSWGLAGNGELFF
NA,TRBJ1-6,TRBD1,TRBV28,TGTGCCAGCATCTCTGTTCGGGACAGGAGGTATTCACCCCTCCACTTT,CASISVRDRRYSPLHF
NA,TRBJ2-7,TRBD1,TRBV30,TGTGCCTGGAGCGCCGGGACAGGCAGCTACGAGCAGTACTTC,CAWSAGTGSYEQYF
NA,TRBJ2-7,TRBD1,TRBV29-1,TGCAGCGTTGTAGGCCCCCGGGACAGGGGCGGGTCCTACGAGCAGTACTTC,CSVVGPRDRGGSYEQYF
many,TRBJ2-3,NA,TRBV5-1,TGCGCCAGCACCTGGGGTACAGATACGCAGTATTTT,CASTWGTDTQYF